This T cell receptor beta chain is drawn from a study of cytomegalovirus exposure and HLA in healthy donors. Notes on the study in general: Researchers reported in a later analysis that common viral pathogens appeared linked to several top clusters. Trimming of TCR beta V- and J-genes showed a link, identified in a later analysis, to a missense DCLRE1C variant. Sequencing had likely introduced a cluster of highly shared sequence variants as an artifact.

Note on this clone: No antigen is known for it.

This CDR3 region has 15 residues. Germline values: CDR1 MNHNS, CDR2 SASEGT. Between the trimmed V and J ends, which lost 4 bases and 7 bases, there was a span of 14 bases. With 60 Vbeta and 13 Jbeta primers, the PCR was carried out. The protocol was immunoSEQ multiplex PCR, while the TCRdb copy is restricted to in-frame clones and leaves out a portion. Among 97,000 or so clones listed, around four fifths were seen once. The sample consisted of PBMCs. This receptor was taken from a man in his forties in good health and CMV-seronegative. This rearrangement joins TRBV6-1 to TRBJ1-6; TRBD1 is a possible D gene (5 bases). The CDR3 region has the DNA TGTGCCAGCAGTGGACGAGTTAGGGGAAATTCACCCCTCCACTTT. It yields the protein CASSGRVRGNSPLHF.